These 30 T cell receptor beta chains were all obtained from the same sample, sequenced in a study of OX40 agonist ivuxolimab in advanced cancers. Libraries came from the immunoSEQ multiplex PCR assay. The table was pulled from immuneACCESS by TCRdb, which kept in-frame rearrangements only. Such tables lose some clones; where checked, under half of the loss comes from unresolved V genes, and the rest has no known cause. The sample profile shows 70,000 to 95,000 clones; roughly four fifths of them were found once. Clones ranked in the top ten supply around 7% of the sample. The specimen was CD4+ or CD8+ T cells sorted from blood, collected in a trial of the OX40 agonist ivuxolimab. The receptors were sampled from an adult with an advanced solid tumor such as melanoma, head and neck, liver or kidney cancer.

The chain links TRBV15 to TRBJ2-7; D unresolved. Germline CDR1 and CDR2: LNHNV and YYDKDF (reference sequence). V was shortened by 3 bases and J by 3 bases, with 15 bases between the two germline ends. The CDR3 spans 15 residues. The CDR3 DNA sequence: TGTGCCACCAGCAGCCTTCAAGTCTTAGGCTACGAGCAGTACTTC. It codes for CATSSLQVLGYEQYF.

The V and J genes are TRBV7-2 and TRBJ2-1; 9 bases agree with TRBD1. Germline V gene sequence: CDR1 SGHTA, CDR2 FQGNSA. V lost 5 bases, J lost 8 bases, and 7 bases stayed unmatched. The CDR3 loop spans 14 amino acids. The CDR3 is CASSRGQGVDEQFF. DNA of the CDR3: TGTGCCAGCAGCCGGGGACAGGGCGTCGATGAGCAGTTCTTC. Filled out from reference TRBV7-2 and TRBJ2-1, the complete variable domain reads GAGVSQSPSNKVTEKGKDVELRCDPISGHTALYWYRQSLGQGLEFLIYFQGNSAPDKSGLPSDRFSAERTGGSVSTLTIQRTQQEDSAVYLCASSRGQGVDEQFFGPGTRLTVL.

This clone was found once. The chain recombines TRBV7-9 with TRBJ1-2, with TRBD1 identical over 10 bases. The V gene's germline CDR1 is SEHNR and CDR2 FQNEAQ (reference sequence). CDR3 size: 17 residues. After removal of 4 bases from V and 3 bases from J, the junction contained 11 bases not matched to a gene. CDR3 DNA sequence: TGTGCCAGCAGCTCCACAACGACAGGGGGCTTATACTATGGCTACACCTTC. Its translation: CASSSTTTGGLYYGYTF.

This chain links TRBV28 with TRBJ1-5; D is uncertain. Trimming left V 8 bases short and J 6 bases short, with 11 bases between. CDR1 and CDR2 (germline): MDHEN, SYDVKM. This CDR3 has 12 residues. CDR3 amino acids: CASFGNSQPQHF. CDR3 nucleotide sequence: TGTGCCAGCTTCGGAAACAGTCAGCCCCAGCATTTT.

This chain connects TRBV30 to TRBJ2-7; 7 positions match TRBD2. This CDR3 is 14 amino acids long. Germline V lookup: CDR1 GTSNPN, CDR2 SVGIG (reference sequence). V shed 3 bases, J shed 3 bases, and the junction held 8 bases outside the gene matches. CDR3 region: CAWRGDGRYYEQYF. DNA for the CDR3: TGTGCCTGGAGGGGGGACGGGAGGTACTACGAGCAGTACTTC.

The table lists this clone with a few counts. The chain joins TRBV27 to TRBJ1-3, with D unresolved. Germline CDR1 and CDR2: MNHEY and SMNVEV (reference sequence). The CDR3 sequence is 15 residues long. Trimming pared 0 bases from V and 0 bases from J, leaving 6 bases between. The CDR3, as DNA: TGTGCCAGCAGTTTATCCCGAAACTCTGGAAACACCATATATTTT. Protein: CASSLSRNSGNTIYF.

The CDR3 DNA follows: TGTGCCAGCAGTGAAGGGACAGGGGGCTATGGCTACACCTTC. It translates to CASSEGTGGYGYTF. The V gene is TRBV6-1, the J gene TRBJ1-2; 10 bases match TRBD1. Trimming took 1 base from V and 4 from J; bases not matched to a gene: 0. From germline, CDR1 is MNHNS and CDR2 SASEGT. The CDR3 has 14 residues.

The rearrangement joins TRBV7-2 to TRBJ2-5; D unresolved. This CDR3 spans 15 amino acids. CDR1 SGHTA and CDR2 FQGNSA come from the germline V gene. V was trimmed by 4 bases and J by 2 bases, leaving 14 bases between them. The CDR3 loop is CASSSGGRIQETQYF. The CDR3 DNA reads as TGTGCCAGCAGCTCTGGCGGACGGATACAAGAGACCCAGTACTTC.

The chain links TRBV28 to TRBJ1-5, with 11 bases fitting TRBD1. The V gene end was trimmed by 8 bases and the J gene end by 0 bases; junction bases not matched to a gene: 9. Germline V lookup: CDR1 MDHEN, CDR2 SYDVKM. The CDR3 extends over 17 amino acids. Here the CDR3 reads CASLGQGAGVSNQPQHF. CDR3 coding DNA: TGTGCCAGCCTCGGACAGGGGGCCGGGGTTAGCAATCAGCCCCAGCATTTT.

The chain couples TRBV30 to TRBJ1-4; weak D call: TRBD1 (5 bases). CDR1 and CDR2 from the germline V gene are GTSNPN and SVGIG (reference sequence). The CDR3 is 13 amino acids. V was clipped by 1 base and J by 7 bases, with 10 bases between them. The CDR3: CAWSAGSGEKLFF. The CDR3 coding sequence is TGTGCCTGGAGTGCAGGGTCGGGTGAAAAACTGTTTTTT.

CDR3 in DNA: TGTGCCATCCAGGAGGGAGGGGGAGAGACCCAGTACTTC. Amino acids: CAIQEGGGETQYF. The rearrangement links TRBV28 to TRBJ2-5, with TRBD2 as a possible D gene (7 bases). The V and J ends lost 10 bases and 4 bases respectively, with 16 bases between them. The germline gives CDR1 MDHEN, CDR2 SYDVKM. CDR3 length: 13 amino acids.

The chain recombines TRBV28 with TRBJ2-7; weak D call: TRBD1 (8 bases). V lost 4 bases and J lost 4, with 23 bases in between. Germline CDR1 MDHEN, CDR2 SYDVKM. The CDR3 length is 17 residues. The CDR3 is CASSSPTGGGNQYEQYF. The CDR3 nucleotides are TGTGCCAGCAGTTCTCCAACAGGGGGGGGAAACCAATACGAGCAGTACTTC.

The chain recombines TRBV6-6 with TRBJ1-3; D is unclear. The V gene lost 2 bases and the J gene lost 2 bases, with 10 bases spanning the gap. The length of the CDR3 is 15 residues. Per the germline V gene, CDR1 is MNHNY and CDR2 is SVGAGI (reference sequence). The CDR3 protein is CASSYPPGAGNTIYF. In DNA, the CDR3 is TGTGCCAGCAGTTACCCCCCGGGCGCTGGAAACACCATATATTTT.

This chain joins TRBV7-2 and TRBJ2-3; 13 nucleotides agree with TRBD2. Trimming cost V 6 bases and J 3 bases; bases outside gene matches: 15. The CDR3 is 19 amino acids. In germline, CDR1 is SGHTA, CDR2 FQGNSA. The CDR3 reads CASSFTTVLAGGPTDTQYF. In nucleotides, the CDR3 is TGTGCCAGCAGTTTCACAACGGTACTAGCGGGGGGGCCTACAGATACGCAGTATTTT.

This chain uses TRBV5-6 with TRBJ2-4, with 7 nucleotides matching TRBD1. This CDR3 region has 16 residues. The junction had 9 bases not matched to a gene; V was cut back by 4 bases and J by 2 bases. From germline, CDR1 is SGHDT and CDR2 YYEEEE. The CDR3 region has the DNA TGTGCCAGCAGCCAGGACAGGACCTATACCAAAAACATTCAGTACTTC. Translation gives CASSQDRTYTKNIQYF. Based on the CDR3 plus reference TRBV5-6 and TRBJ2-4, the full variable domain is DAGVTQSPTHLIKTRGQQVTLRCSPKSGHDTVSWYQQALGQGPQFIFQYYEEEERQRGNFPDRFSGHQFPNYSSELNVNALLLGDSALYLCASSQDRTYTKNIQYFGAGTRLSVL.

The chain employs TRBV6-5 and TRBJ1-1; perhaps TRBD1 as D (6 bases). CDR1 MNHEY and CDR2 SVGAGI come from the germline V gene. V gave up 6 bases and J gave up 4 bases, with 9 bases separating them. This CDR3 has 12 amino acids. CDR3 coding DNA: TGTGCCAGCAGACAGGGAGCCACTGAAGCTTTCTTT. Translated, it gives CASRQGATEAFF.

Only one count was recorded for this clone. The chain has TRBV28 and TRBJ2-3; D is unresolved. The CDR3 runs 14 residues. V shed 1 base and J shed 6 bases, with 11 bases lying between them. In germline, CDR1 is MDHEN, CDR2 SYDVKM. The CDR3 loop reads CASSLSPVQDTQYF. For the CDR3, the DNA is TGTGCCAGCAGTTTATCGCCGGTTCAGGATACGCAGTATTTT.

This clone was observed a handful of times. This chain joins TRBV28 and TRBJ1-2, with 7 bases that match TRBD1. CDR3 length: 14 residues. With 6 bases clipped from V and 2 bases from J, the junction kept 6 bases outside the gene matches. CDR1 is MDHEN and CDR2 is SYDVKM in the germline V gene. The CDR3 DNA sequence: TGTGCCAGCAGACTCCCAGGGGGAAACTATGGCTACACCTTC. Its protein is CASRLPGGNYGYTF.

CDR3: CASSLGDRVQETQYF. The CDR3 DNA reads as TGTGCCAGCAGCTTAGGGGACAGAGTACAAGAGACCCAGTACTTC. This sequence joins TRBV7-9 and TRBJ2-5, with 7 positions matching TRBD1. Germline CDR1 and CDR2: SEHNR and FQNEAQ (reference sequence). V shed 1 base and J 2 bases; nucleotides not matched to a gene: 4. This CDR3 is 15 amino acids long.

The chain combines TRBV6-8 with TRBJ1-5, with TRBD1 identical over 7 bases. Trimming at V came to 4 bases and at J to 4 bases, leaving 1 base not matched to a gene. Germline-derived CDR1 and CDR2 are MNHGY and SAAAGT. The CDR3 is 13 residues long. The DNA for the CDR3 is TGTGCCAGCAGTTCGGGACAGAATCAGCCCCAGCATTTT. This gives the protein CASSSGQNQPQHF.

This clone was seen only a few times. V is TRBV28 and J is TRBJ1-2; D gene ambiguous. Trimming took off 7 bases at V and 6 bases at J, with 9 bases between the two ends. There are 11 residues in the CDR3. Looked up from germline, CDR1 is MDHEN and CDR2 is SYDVKM. Written as DNA, the CDR3 is TGTGCCAGCAAGGTTTGGGATGGCTACACCTTC. Amino acid sequence: CASKVWDGYTF.

This clone was observed a handful of times. The chain uses TRBV15 and TRBJ1-2; D remains unclear. The CDR3 contains 15 residues. Germline V CDR1 and CDR2: LNHNV, YYDKDF (reference sequence). The V end lost 7 bases, the J end lost 2 bases, and 17 bases lay between the germline ends. The CDR3 is CATTRDYMENYGYTF. The CDR3 DNA reads TGTGCCACCACCCGCGATTATATGGAGAACTATGGCTACACCTTC.

This sequence joins TRBV5-6 and TRBJ1-2; no clear D gene. Germline values: CDR1 SGHDT, CDR2 YYEEEE. The CDR3 is 14 amino acids. V lost 0 bases and J lost 2, with 8 bases in between. CDR3 loop: CASSLGTSNYGYTF. Written as DNA, the CDR3 is TGTGCCAGCAGCTTGGGGACCTCAAACTATGGCTACACCTTC.

This clone appeared once. The rearrangement joins TRBV7-9 to TRBJ2-7; 9 bases map to TRBD1. Trimming cost V 5 bases and J 4 bases; bases outside gene matches: 6. Germline assignment: CDR1 SEHNR and CDR2 FQNEAQ (reference sequence). This CDR3 contains 14 residues. CDR3 sequence reads: CASSNRDREYEQYF. The CDR3, as DNA: TGTGCCAGCAGCAACCGGGACAGGGAGTACGAGCAGTACTTC. The full variable domain, rest sourced from reference TRBV7-9 and TRBJ2-7, is DTGVSQNPRHKITKRGQNVTFRCDPISEHNRLYWYRQTLGQGPEFLTYFQNEAQLEKSRLLSDRFSAERPKGSFSTLEIQRTEQGDSAMYLCASSNRDREYEQYFGPGTRLTVT.

The chain employs TRBV29-1 and TRBJ2-7, with TRBD1 matching 7 bases. There are 14 residues in the CDR3. The J segment lost 6 bases and the V segment lost 0 bases, leaving 8 bases of the junction unmatched. Germline-derived CDR1 and CDR2 are SQVTM and ANQGSEA. The CDR3 region is CSVEDRQGRIEQYF. CDR3 sequence (DNA): TGCAGCGTTGAAGATCGACAGGGACGGATCGAGCAGTACTTC.

The rearrangement links TRBV7-6 to TRBJ2-3; D may be TRBD2 (6 bases). Looked up from germline, CDR1 is SGHVS and CDR2 is FNYEAQ. The CDR3 sequence is 16 residues long. Trimming pared 5 bases from V and 0 bases from J, leaving 15 bases between. Here the CDR3 DNA reads TGTGCCAGCAGCCCCCCCTCGGGAGTTAGCACAGATACGCAGTATTTT. It is translated as CASSPPSGVSTDTQYF.

This chain joins TRBV5-5 and TRBJ2-2; D not resolved. The CDR3 spans 16 residues. Trimming left V 4 bases short and J 3 bases short, with 16 bases between. Germline V gene data show CDR1 as SGHKS and CDR2 as YYEKEE (reference sequence). For the CDR3, the DNA is TGTGCCAGCAGCCCAGGAGAGGTGAGGTACACCGGGGAGCTGTTTTTT. This sequence encodes CASSPGEVRYTGELFF.

This clone was picked up one time. This chain links TRBV6-5 with TRBJ2-5; D gene ambiguous. Germline V CDR1 and CDR2: MNHEY, SVGAGI. The V end lost 0 bases, the J end lost 1 base, and 9 bases lay between the germline ends. CDR3 length: 15 residues. CDR3 loop: CASSYSGRLQETQYF. As DNA, the CDR3 is TGTGCCAGCAGTTACTCCGGCCGTCTCCAAGAGACCCAGTACTTC.

The V and J genes are TRBV6-6 and TRBJ2-7; unclear D gene. V dropped 8 bases and J dropped 0 bases, with 14 bases sitting between them. The germline CDR1 and CDR2 sequences are MNHNY and SVGAGI (reference sequence). This CDR3 region has 14 residues. The CDR3 nucleotides read TGTGCCAGCTCAACCCAGGTGAGCTCCTACGAGCAGTACTTC. This gives the protein CASSTQVSSYEQYF.

Only a few counts were recorded for this clone. The J gene is TRBJ1-1, the V gene TRBV7-9, with TRBD1 matching 8 bases. The CDR3 consists of 12 residues. Germline V CDR1 and CDR2: SEHNR, FQNEAQ (reference sequence). J was trimmed by 8 bases and V by 1 base; bases with no gene match: 0. CDR3 sequence: CASSLGDREAFF. CDR3 in DNA: TGTGCCAGCAGCTTAGGGGACAGGGAAGCTTTCTTT.